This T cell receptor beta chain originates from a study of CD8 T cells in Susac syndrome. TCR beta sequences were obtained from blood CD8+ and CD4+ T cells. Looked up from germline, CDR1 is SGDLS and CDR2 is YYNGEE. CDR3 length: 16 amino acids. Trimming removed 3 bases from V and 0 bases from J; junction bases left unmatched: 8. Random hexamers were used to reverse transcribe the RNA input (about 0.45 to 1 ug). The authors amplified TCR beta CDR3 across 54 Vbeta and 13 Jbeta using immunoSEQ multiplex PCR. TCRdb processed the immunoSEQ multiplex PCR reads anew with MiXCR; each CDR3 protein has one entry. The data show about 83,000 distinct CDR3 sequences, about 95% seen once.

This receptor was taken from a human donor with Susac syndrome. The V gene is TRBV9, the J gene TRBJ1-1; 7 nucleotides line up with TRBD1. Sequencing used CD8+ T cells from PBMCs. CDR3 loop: CASSGPTGPMNTEAFF. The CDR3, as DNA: TGTGCCAGCAGCGGCCCGACAGGGCCCATGAACACTGAAGCTTTCTTT. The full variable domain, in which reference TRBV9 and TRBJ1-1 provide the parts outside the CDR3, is DSGVTQTPKHLITATGQRVTLRCSPRSGDLSVYWYQQSLDQGLQFLIQYYNGEERAKGNILERFSAQQFPDLHSELNLSSLELGDSALYFCASSGPTGPMNTEAFFGQGTRLTVV.